This T cell receptor (beta chain) derives from a study of tumor-infiltrating lymphocytes in primary liver carcinoma. Overall study findings and caveats: CD4+ and CD8+ repertoires could not be compared in these unsorted bulk samples.

Unsorted whole blood supplied the RNA, and germline DNA was extracted too. Comments on this clonotype: The antigen is unknown.

Starting material of 450 to 550 ng total RNA yielded TCR beta cDNA via a constant-region primer. Library construction for TCR beta comprised three nested multiplex PCR rounds performed with slightly modified ARM-PCR. A C-beta reverse primer was combined with TRBV1-TRBV30 forward primers in the first two PCR rounds, and each round had roughly 9 cycles. TCRdb redid the calling of the multiplex PCR reads with MiXCR, one entry per CDR3 protein. The table lists some 320,000 distinct CDR3 sequences, over 55% of them singletons. V was pared by 2 bases and J by 6 bases, with 6 bases of the junction left unmatched. This CDR3 contains 15 residues. CDR1 is MDHEN and CDR2 is SYDVKM in the germline V gene.

Input material: peripheral blood. The TCR comes from a middle-aged man with primary liver carcinoma and hepatitis B virus infection. The chain couples TRBV28 to TRBJ2-5; 10 nucleotides agree with TRBD1. The CDR3 protein is CASSLGTGVQKTQYF. In DNA, the CDR3 is TGTGCCAGCAGTTTAGGGACAGGGGTGCAAAAGACCCAGTACTTC. The whole variable domain, remainder taken from reference TRBV28 and TRBJ2-5, is DVKVTQSSRYLVKRTGEKVFLECVQDMDHENMFWYRQDPGLGLRLIYFSYDVKMKEKGDIPEGYSVSREKKERFSLILESASTNQTSMYLCASSLGTGVQKTQYFGPGTRLLVL.